Listed here are 20 T cell receptor beta chains from one sample, sequenced in a study of CD4+ T cells in melanoma. Profiling relied on immunoSEQ multiplex PCR, and the TCRdb table lists in-frame clones only, not all of them. The data contain about 140,000 clones, around nine tenths of them seen just once; the ten biggest clones take up more than 1.5%. These receptor sequences come from a human donor with melanoma.

This chain joins TRBV7-2 and TRBJ2-1; D is perhaps TRBD2 (6 bases). Germline CDR1 and CDR2: SGHTA and FQGNSA. CDR3 size: 16 residues. V was trimmed by 5 bases and J by 0 bases, leaving 14 bases between them. The CDR3 protein is CASSPRDFSSYNEQFF. CDR3 nucleotides: TGTGCCAGCAGCCCCCGGGACTTCAGCTCCTACAATGAGCAGTTCTTC.

V and J are TRBV5-4 and TRBJ2-1, with 7 bases fitting TRBD2. Per germline, CDR1 SGHNT and CDR2 YYREEE (reference sequence). The CDR3 length is 14 residues. V shed 0 bases and J 5 bases; nucleotides not matched to a gene: 2. CDR3 in DNA: TGTGCCAGCAGCTTGGCGGGGGGAAACAATGAGCAGTTCTTC. Protein sequence: CASSLAGGNNEQFF.

Details on this clone: This specimen includes other DNA sequences encoding the same CDR3. The J gene is TRBJ1-6, the V gene TRBV9; perhaps TRBD1 as D (5 bases). The germline V and J ends were trimmed by 2 bases and 8 bases, with 11 bases remaining between them. CDR3 size: 14 residues. Germline assignment: CDR1 SGDLS and CDR2 YYNGEE. CDR3 loop: CASSVAQGDSPLHF. CDR3 bases: TGTGCCAGCAGCGTCGCTCAGGGAGATTCACCCCTCCACTTT. The whole variable domain, filled in from reference TRBV9 and TRBJ1-6, reads DSGVTQTPKHLITATGQRVTLRCSPRSGDLSVYWYQQSLDQGLQFLIQYYNGEERAKGNILERFSAQQFPDLHSELNLSSLELGDSALYFCASSVAQGDSPLHFGNGTRLTVT.

The chain uses TRBV7-2 and TRBJ2-3; 11 bases fit TRBD2. There are 15 residues in the CDR3. CDR1 and CDR2 from the germline V gene are SGHTA and FQGNSA. The V gene end was trimmed by 3 bases and the J gene end by 4 bases; junction bases not matched to a gene: 3. CDR3 in DNA: TGTGCCAGCAGCTTGGTTAGCGGGGGGGCAGATACGCAGTATTTT. It translates to CASSLVSGGADTQYF.

The chain joins TRBV11-2 to TRBJ2-3, with unresolved D. V shed 3 bases and J shed 0 bases, with 7 bases lying between them. This CDR3 spans 14 amino acids. Germline V lookup: CDR1 SGHAT, CDR2 FQNNGV. The CDR3 here is CASSLGDSTDTQYF. The CDR3 nucleotides read TGTGCCAGCAGCTTGGGTGACAGCACAGATACGCAGTATTTT.

The chain employs TRBV20-1 and TRBJ2-1; no reliable D call. Germline V gene sequence: CDR1 DFQATT, CDR2 SNEGSKA (reference sequence). The CDR3 covers 11 residues. Deletions cut 8 bases from V and 5 bases from J, with 10 bases between. The CDR3 region is CSPKGDNEQFF. CDR3 nucleotides: TGCAGTCCAAAAGGTGACAATGAGCAGTTCTTC.

The rearrangement links TRBV5-1 to TRBJ2-5; 8 bases match TRBD2. CDR1 is SGHRS and CDR2 is YFSETQ in the germline V gene. The CDR3 loop spans 16 amino acids. The V and J ends lost 4 bases and 5 bases, in that order; junction bases with no gene match: 13. The CDR3 reads CASSENAAGGPETQYF. Written as DNA, the CDR3 is TGCGCCAGCAGCGAGAATGCGGCGGGGGGCCCGGAGACCCAGTACTTC.

The chain has TRBV6-5 and TRBJ1-4, with D hard to call. The CDR3 length is 14 residues. V shed 2 bases and J shed 10 bases, with 14 bases lying between them. Germline V lookup: CDR1 MNHEY, CDR2 SVGAGI. The CDR3 loop reads CASSYEGRASKLFF. The CDR3 nucleotides read TGTGCCAGCAGTTACGAAGGCCGGGCCTCAAAACTGTTTTTT.

The chain combines TRBV20-1 with TRBJ2-5; no reliable D call. Germline V lookup: CDR1 DFQATT, CDR2 SNEGSKA (reference sequence). CDR3 length: 11 residues. Trimming removed 6 bases from V and 4 bases from J, with 9 bases in between. The CDR3, as DNA: TGCAGTGCAGAGGTCGGAGAGACCCAGTACTTC. Amino acid sequence: CSAEVGETQYF.

This chain uses TRBV10-3 with TRBJ2-7; D gene uncertain. Germline loops: CDR1 ENHRY, CDR2 SYGVKD. This CDR3 region has 12 residues. Trimming took off 2 bases at V and 9 bases at J, with 11 bases between the two ends. The CDR3 reads CAISEGNPGQYF. CDR3 sequence (DNA): TGTGCCATCAGTGAGGGTAACCCGGGGCAGTACTTC.

This clone was seen once. The chain employs TRBV6-5 and TRBJ1-3; D might be TRBD1 (6 bases). Germline V gene data show CDR1 as MNHEY and CDR2 as SVGAGI. The CDR3 extends over 14 amino acids. V dropped 4 bases and J dropped 0 bases, with 7 bases sitting between them. CDR3 residues: CASSSDSSGNTIYF. The CDR3 coding sequence is TGTGCCAGCAGTTCGGACAGCTCTGGAAACACCATATATTTT.

Here the CDR3 reads CASSWGGGTEAFF. The CDR3 DNA reads TGCGCCAGCAGCTGGGGAGGGGGCACTGAAGCTTTCTTT. The chain employs TRBV5-1 and TRBJ1-1; tentative D call: TRBD1 (6 bases). The CDR3 consists of 13 residues. Germline V CDR1 and CDR2: SGHRS, YFSETQ. Trimming left V 3 bases short and J 4 bases short, with 10 bases between. Full variable domain (missing parts from reference TRBV5-1 and TRBJ1-1): KAGVTQTPRYLIKTRGQQVTLSCSPISGHRSVSWYQQTPGQGLQFLFEYFSETQRNKGNFPGRFSGRQFSNSRSEMNVSTLELGDSALYLCASSWGGGTEAFFGQGTRLTVV.

The genes are TRBV5-6 and TRBJ2-2; TRBD1 is a possible D gene (6 bases). Germline CDR1 reads SGHDT; CDR2 reads YYEEEE. The ends were cut back, 3 bases at V and 4 bases at J, with 13 bases in the middle. This CDR3 region has 15 residues. In DNA form, the CDR3 reads TGTGCCAGCAGCTCCGACAGGATTATCACCGGGGAGCTGTTTTTT. Amino acid sequence: CASSSDRIITGELFF.

The rearrangement joins TRBV5-1 to TRBJ2-7, with 16 bases that match TRBD2. This CDR3 region has 19 residues. V was clipped by 4 bases and J by 2 bases; unmatched bases: 12. The V gene's germline CDR1 is SGHRS and CDR2 YFSETQ. The DNA for the CDR3 is TGCGCCAGCAGCAAGGGACTAGCGGGGGGGCCGGGGCGACCCTACGAGCAGTACTTC. Translating it yields CASSKGLAGGPGRPYEQYF.

The chain recombines TRBV27 with TRBJ1-2; D is ambiguous. Trimming left V 3 bases short and J 4 bases short, with 15 bases between. Germline V CDR1 and CDR2: MNHEY, SMNVEV (reference sequence). This CDR3 contains 15 residues. CDR3 nucleotide sequence: TGTGCCAGCAGTTTCGGTGAAGGGATGGCCTATGGCTACACCTTC. Amino acid sequence: CASSFGEGMAYGYTF.

The chain has TRBV6-1 and TRBJ1-4, with D unclear. From germline, CDR1 is MNHNS and CDR2 SASEGT. V was pared by 1 base and J by 2 bases, with 8 bases between. The CDR3 extends over 15 amino acids. CDR3 coding DNA: TGTGCCAGCAGTGAAGGGGCCTCGACTAATGAAAAACTGTTTTTT. Residues: CASSEGASTNEKLFF.

The chain employs TRBV14 and TRBJ2-1; 7 bases align to TRBD2. The CDR3 is 16 amino acids. Germline loops: CDR1 SGHDN, CDR2 FVKESK. The ends lost 3 bases at V and 5 bases at J; junction bases unmatched: 10. CDR3 in DNA: TGTGCCAGCAGCCACCCTCACGGCGGGGGAAACAATGAGCAGTTCTTC. The encoded protein is CASSHPHGGGNNEQFF. The complete variable domain, with remaining parts taken from reference TRBV14 and TRBJ2-1, reads EAGVTQFPSHSVIEKGQTVTLRCDPISGHDNLYWYRRVMGKEIKFLLHFVKESKQDESGMPNNRFLAERTGGTYSTLKVQPAELEDSGVYFCASSHPHGGGNNEQFFGPGTRLTVL.

This clone was seen more than once but under ten times. This chain uses TRBV5-1 with TRBJ1-3; D ambiguous. In germline, CDR1 is SGHRS, CDR2 YFSETQ. Trimming pared 0 bases from V and 4 bases from J, leaving 8 bases between. This CDR3 comprises 14 residues. The CDR3 loop is CASSLEGRGNTIYF. DNA for the CDR3: TGCGCCAGCAGCTTGGAAGGGAGGGGAAACACCATATATTTT.

The chain couples TRBV6-1 to TRBJ1-2; 8 nucleotides match TRBD1. The trim removed 3 bases at V and 4 bases at J, leaving 16 bases unmatched. The CDR3 has 18 residues. Germline values: CDR1 MNHNS, CDR2 SASEGT. CDR3 residues: CASSEGFTRTGPFYGYTF. Here the CDR3 DNA reads TGTGCCAGCAGTGAGGGTTTTACGCGGACAGGGCCCTTCTATGGCTACACCTTC.

The sample holds one count of this clone. The genes are TRBV6-1 and TRBJ1-5; 7 nucleotides align to TRBD1. Germline CDR1 reads MNHNS; CDR2 reads SASEGT. Losses at the gene ends were 6 bases for V and 6 bases for J; bases not matched to a gene: 11. The CDR3 length is 15 residues. CDR3 loop: CASSPGGEGSQPQHF. DNA for the CDR3: TGTGCCAGCAGCCCAGGGGGGGAGGGAAGTCAGCCCCAGCATTTT.